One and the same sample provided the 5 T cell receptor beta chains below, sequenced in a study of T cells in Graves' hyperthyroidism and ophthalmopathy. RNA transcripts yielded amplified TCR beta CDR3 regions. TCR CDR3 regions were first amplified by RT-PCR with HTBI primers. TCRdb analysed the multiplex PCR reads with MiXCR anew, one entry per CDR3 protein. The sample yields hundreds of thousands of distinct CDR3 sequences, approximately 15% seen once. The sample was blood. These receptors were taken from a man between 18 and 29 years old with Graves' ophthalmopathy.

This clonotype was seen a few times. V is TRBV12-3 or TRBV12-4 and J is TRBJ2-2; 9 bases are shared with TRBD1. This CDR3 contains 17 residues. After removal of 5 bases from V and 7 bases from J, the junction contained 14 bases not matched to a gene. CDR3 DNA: TGTGCCAGCAGTCTGGGGGCGGGGACAGGGTCCGGCGGGGAGCTGTTTTTT. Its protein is CASSLGAGTGSGGELFF.

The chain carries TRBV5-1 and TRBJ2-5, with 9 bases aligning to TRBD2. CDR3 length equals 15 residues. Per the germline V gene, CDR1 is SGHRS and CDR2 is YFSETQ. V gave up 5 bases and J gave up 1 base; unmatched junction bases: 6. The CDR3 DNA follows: TGCGCCAGCAGACCCCTAGCGGGGATCCAAGAGACCCAGTACTTC. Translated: CASRPLAGIQETQYF.

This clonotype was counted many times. CDR3: CAISEYAGLNTEAFF. The CDR3 DNA is TGTGCCATCAGTGAGTATGCGGGGTTGAACACTGAAGCTTTCTTT. This rearrangement joins TRBV10-3 to TRBJ1-1; D ambiguous. The CDR3 extends over 15 amino acids. Trimming stripped 1 base from V and 0 bases from J, with 9 bases between. Germline V gene sequence: CDR1 ENHRY, CDR2 SYGVKD.

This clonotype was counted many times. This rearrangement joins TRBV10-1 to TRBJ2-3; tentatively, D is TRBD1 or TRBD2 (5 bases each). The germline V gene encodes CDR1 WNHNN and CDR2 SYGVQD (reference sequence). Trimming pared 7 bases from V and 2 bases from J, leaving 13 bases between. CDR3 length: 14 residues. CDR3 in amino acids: CASKADIHTDTQYF. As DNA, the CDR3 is TGCGCCAGCAAAGCGGACATCCACACAGATACGCAGTATTTT.

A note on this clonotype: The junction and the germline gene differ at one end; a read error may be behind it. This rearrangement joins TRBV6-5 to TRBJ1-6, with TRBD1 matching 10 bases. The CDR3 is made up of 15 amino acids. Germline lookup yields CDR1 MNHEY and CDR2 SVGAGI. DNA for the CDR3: TGTGCCAGCAGCTACGGGACAGGGGATAATTCACCCCTCCGCTTT. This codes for CASSYGTGDNSPLRF.